This T cell receptor beta chain was sequenced for a study of spatial heterogeneity in lung cancer. Overall study: Beta-chain sequences were consistently detected more often than alpha-chain sequences. The study observed each unique TCR and UMI combination more than ten times on average in raw reads. Whole-study results and caveats: One measure, the expanded intratumoral alpha and beta TCR count, tracked tumor mutation counts.

Time point meaning: sample taken at primary tumor resection. Material for sequencing was whole RNA from tumor, nontumor lung or frozen PBMC, left unsorted. Trimming left V 0 bases short and J 1 base short, with 8 bases between. Germline CDR1 is KGHSH and CDR2 is LQKENI. The CDR3 is made up of 15 amino acids. This clonotype has at least ten counts. What it recognizes is unknown. TCRdb analysed the 5' RACE reads with MiXCR anew, one entry per CDR3 protein. This table has around 12,000 distinct CDR3 sequences, 5% to 6.5% appearing once. This receptor was identified in a male donor with early-stage non-small cell lung cancer. The sequencing used lung tumor tissue, collected at surgery. J is TRBJ2-3 and V is TRBV18; D remains unclear. CDR3 loop: CASSPPSVGTDTQYF. CDR3 DNA sequence: TGTGCCAGCTCACCACCCAGCGTCGGCACAGATACGCAGTATTTT.